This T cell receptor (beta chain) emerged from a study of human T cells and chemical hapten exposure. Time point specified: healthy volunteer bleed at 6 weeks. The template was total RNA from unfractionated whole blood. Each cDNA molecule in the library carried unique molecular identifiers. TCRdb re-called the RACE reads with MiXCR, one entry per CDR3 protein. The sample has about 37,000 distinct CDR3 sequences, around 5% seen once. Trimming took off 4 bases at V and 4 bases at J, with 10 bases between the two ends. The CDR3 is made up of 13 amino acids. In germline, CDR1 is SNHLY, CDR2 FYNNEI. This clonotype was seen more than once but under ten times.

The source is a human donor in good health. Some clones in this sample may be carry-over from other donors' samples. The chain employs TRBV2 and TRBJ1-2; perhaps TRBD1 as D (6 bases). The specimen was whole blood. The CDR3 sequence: CASSGGGSYGYTF. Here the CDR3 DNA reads TGTGCCAGCAGTGGGGGGGGCAGCTATGGCTACACCTTC.